In this sample, the clone carrying this T cell receptor (beta chain) turned up a few times. Antigen: not known. The entry originates in a study of Graves' ophthalmopathy and Graves' hyperthyroidism. Findings and caveats of the study: Clonotypes were expanded in thyroid at above 0.001 frequency, and most also appeared in blood. Ophthalmopathy progression prediction by the model yielded a sensitivity of about 70% and a specificity of 72.22%.

Disease in donors with ophthalmopathy had moderate-to-severe activity, CAS ≥3, NOSPECS ≥4 and under 3 months' duration. RNA served as the template for amplifying TCR beta CDR3 regions. Second-round multiplex PCR came after a first-round RT-PCR that employed HTBI primers. TCRdb itself ran the multiplex PCR reads through MiXCR, one entry per CDR3 protein. Counted here are 300,000 to 400,000 distinct CDR3 sequences, roughly 15% occurring once; the ten biggest clones make up 9% to 15%. CDR3 length equals 16 residues. The germline V and J ends were trimmed by 2 bases and 7 bases, with 15 bases remaining between them. Germline V gives CDR1 KGHSH, CDR2 LQKENI.

The chain couples TRBV18 to TRBJ1-6, with D perhaps TRBD1 (6 bases). The sequence came from an adult man with Graves' ophthalmopathy. Sequenced: peripheral blood. The chain's CDR3 is CASSPRGGQRNSPLHF. For the CDR3, the DNA is TGTGCCAGCTCACCAAGAGGGGGGCAGAGGAATTCACCCCTCCACTTT.